These 21 T cell receptor beta chains originate from one sample sequenced in a study of CD8 T cells in ankylosing spondylitis. These receptors have no identified antigens. TCRdb independently ran MiXCR on the 5' RACE reads; one entry per CDR3 protein. Of around 390,000 distinct CDR3 sequences listed, approximately 20% are singletons. Study outcomes and limitations: Ankylosing spondylitis blood appeared to carry a characteristic TCR beta motif of several highly homologous variants.

The sample taken for sequencing was blood, either unsorted or a sorted T cell fraction (not recorded which). These receptors were obtained from a male donor with ankylosing spondylitis.

This chain connects TRBV4-1 to TRBJ2-3, with D tentatively TRBD2 (5 bases). Germline V lookup: CDR1 MGHRA, CDR2 YSYEKL. The length of the CDR3 is 17 residues. Deletions cut 1 base from V and 1 base from J, with 15 bases between. The CDR3 reads CASSQGDLGVRTDTQYF. CDR3 bases: TGCGCCAGCAGCCAAGGCGACCTCGGGGTCCGCACAGATACGCAGTATTTT.

This clonotype was detected only a few times. This chain joins TRBV2 and TRBJ2-5; 7 bases are a match to TRBD2. With 3 bases clipped from V and 10 bases from J, the junction kept 14 bases outside the gene matches. Germline V gives CDR1 SNHLY, CDR2 FYNNEI. The CDR3 contains 15 residues. The CDR3 region has the DNA TGTGCCAGCAGTGACTCCTCTGGGGGGGTACCGTGCCAGTACTTC. It is translated as CASSDSSGGVPCQYF.

The sample holds a few counts of this clonotype. The gene calls are TRBV28 and TRBJ2-5, with 10 bases aligning to TRBD2. The CDR3 is 15 amino acids. The germline V gene has CDR1 MDHEN and CDR2 SYDVKM. The junction had 5 bases not matched to a gene; V was cut back by 3 bases and J by 4 bases. CDR3 coding DNA: TGTGCCAGCAGTTTGCCCCTAGCGGGAGCAGAGACCCAGTACTTC. As protein: CASSLPLAGAETQYF.

The sample holds a few counts of this clonotype. The chain carries TRBV3-1 and TRBJ1-1; D ambiguous. CDR1 and CDR2 from the germline V gene are LGHDT and YNNKEL (reference sequence). The length of the CDR3 is 14 residues. The V and J ends lost 1 base and 5 bases respectively, with 11 bases between them. CDR3 coding DNA: TGTGCCAGCAGCCAAGTGACTACGGGGACTGAAGCTTTCTTT. Amino acids: CASSQVTTGTEAFF.

The J gene is TRBJ2-1, the V gene TRBV12-3 or TRBV12-4, with 8 bases lining up with TRBD2. The CDR3 loop spans 14 amino acids. Unmatched junction bases numbered 6, after V lost 6 bases and J lost 5 bases. CDR3 protein: CASSYPGLDNEQFF. Written as DNA, the CDR3 is TGTGCCAGCAGCTATCCGGGACTAGACAATGAGCAGTTCTTC.

This chain links TRBV20-1 with TRBJ2-4; D possibly matches TRBD1 or TRBD2 (5 bases each). CDR1 DFQATT and CDR2 SNEGSKA come from the germline V gene (reference sequence). There are 16 residues in the CDR3. Trimming took 1 base from V and 6 from J, leaving 19 bases between them. For the CDR3, the DNA is TGCAGTGCTAGAGTCGGGGCGGAAACCTGGGGAAACATTCAGTACTTC. Its translation: CSARVGAETWGNIQYF.

This chain uses TRBV5-1 with TRBJ2-2, with D perhaps TRBD1 (5 bases). The CDR3 has 14 amino acids. Between the trimmed V and J ends, which lost 0 bases and 6 bases, there was a span of 9 bases. Germline V gene data show CDR1 as SGHRS and CDR2 as YFSETQ. The CDR3 reads CASSLGTGSGELFF. DNA for the CDR3: TGCGCCAGCAGCTTGGGCACAGGTTCCGGGGAGCTGTTTTTT.

The chain carries TRBV9 and TRBJ2-5; tentatively, D is TRBD2 (6 bases). From germline, CDR1 is SGDLS and CDR2 YYNGEE. This CDR3 contains 16 residues. The V and J ends lost 4 bases and 2 bases respectively, with 18 bases between them. CDR3 residues: CASSLGQRRAQETQYF. In DNA, the CDR3 is TGTGCCAGCAGCCTGGGCCAGCGGAGGGCACAAGAGACCCAGTACTTC.

V and J are TRBV6-1 and TRBJ2-3; the D gene is possibly TRBD2 (5 bases). Germline V lookup: CDR1 MNHNS, CDR2 SASEGT. Between the trimmed V and J ends, which lost 6 bases and 7 bases, there was a span of 14 bases. The CDR3 length is 13 residues. The CDR3 reads CASRGAGSNTQYF. CDR3 sequence (DNA): TGTGCCAGCAGGGGAGCCGGGTCAAATACGCAGTATTTT.

The CDR3 sequence is CASSQGTRSSYNEQFF. DNA for the CDR3: TGCGCCAGCAGCCAAGGGACTAGGAGCTCCTACAATGAGCAGTTCTTC. The chain employs TRBV5-1 and TRBJ2-1, with 8 bases matching TRBD2. The CDR3 consists of 16 residues. Germline values: CDR1 SGHRS, CDR2 YFSETQ. The V gene end was trimmed by 4 bases and the J gene end by 0 bases; junction bases not matched to a gene: 6.

The chain links TRBV12-3 or TRBV12-4 to TRBJ1-5; no firm D call. The CDR3 totals 14 residues. The germline V and J ends were trimmed by 5 bases and 5 bases, with 13 bases remaining between them. Written as DNA, the CDR3 is TGTGCCAGCAGTCATAGTCCTTTTGATCAGCCCCAGCATTTT. Its protein product is CASSHSPFDQPQHF.

The V and J genes are TRBV7-2 and TRBJ2-4, with D perhaps given as TRBD1 or TRBD2 (5 bases each). Germline V lookup: CDR1 SGHTA, CDR2 FQGNSA. V lost 8 bases, J lost 8 bases, and 19 bases lay in between. This CDR3 is 14 amino acids long. The CDR3: CASGTGGFVDIQYF. CDR3 DNA sequence: TGTGCCAGCGGAACAGGAGGTTTCGTAGACATTCAGTACTTC.

This chain uses TRBV18 with TRBJ1-5; TRBD1 is a possible D gene (5 bases). The CDR3 has 13 residues. The V gene lost 3 bases and the J gene lost 10 bases, with 13 bases spanning the gap. CDR1 and CDR2 (germline): KGHSH, LQKENI. The CDR3: CASSPGTADPQHF. The CDR3 region has the DNA TGTGCCAGCTCACCCGGGACGGCTGATCCCCAGCATTTT.

This clonotype was detected ten times or more. The chain couples TRBV10-3 to TRBJ2-2; D not certain. V was shortened by 6 bases and J by 7 bases, with 9 bases between the two germline ends. The germline V gene encodes CDR1 ENHRY and CDR2 SYGVKD. This CDR3 region has 12 residues. In DNA form, the CDR3 reads TGTGCCATCAGAACTGGGTTCGGGGAGCTGTTTTTT. It specifies CAIRTGFGELFF.

This clonotype was observed many times. The J gene is TRBJ1-1, the V gene TRBV5-1; D call uncertain. Germline CDR1 is SGHRS and CDR2 is YFSETQ. The CDR3 spans 13 residues. The germline V and J ends were trimmed by 2 bases and 3 bases, with 8 bases remaining between them. This chain's CDR3 is CASSFSVDTEAFF. CDR3 coding DNA: TGCGCCAGCAGCTTTTCGGTGGACACTGAAGCTTTCTTT. The whole variable domain, remainder taken from reference TRBV5-1 and TRBJ1-1, is KAGVTQTPRYLIKTRGQQVTLSCSPISGHRSVSWYQQTPGQGLQFLFEYFSETQRNKGNFPGRFSGRQFSNSRSEMNVSTLELGDSALYLCASSFSVDTEAFFGQGTRLTVV.

This clonotype came up many times. The chain uses TRBV12-3 or TRBV12-4 and TRBJ2-2, with D possibly being TRBD2 (5 bases). V dropped 6 bases and J dropped 7 bases, with 9 bases sitting between them. CDR3 size: 12 residues. CDR3 in DNA: TGTGCCAGCAGCCTAGCTATCGGGGAGCTGTTTTTT. Translating it yields CASSLAIGELFF.

The chain recombines TRBV12-3 or TRBV12-4 with TRBJ2-7; D ambiguous. The germline V and J ends were trimmed by 3 bases and 5 bases, with 11 bases remaining between them. The CDR3 is 13 amino acids. CDR3 in DNA: TGTGCCAGCAGTTTTGGGATTGCCCACGAGCAGTACTTC. This codes for CASSFGIAHEQYF.

CDR3: CASSARQGSNEKLFF. As DNA, the CDR3 is TGTGCCAGCAGCGCTCGACAGGGTTCTAATGAAAAACTGTTTTTT. This chain uses TRBV2 with TRBJ1-4, with TRBD1 identical over 7 bases. V lost 6 bases and J lost 3; bases outside the gene matches: 7. Germline V gives CDR1 SNHLY, CDR2 FYNNEI. The CDR3 totals 15 residues.

A note on this clonotype: A much bigger clone sits one base away, suggesting this may be a read error. J is TRBJ2-3 and V is TRBV15; 7 bases are shared with TRBD1. The CDR3 runs to 15 residues. Germline V gives CDR1 LNHNV, CDR2 YYDKDF (reference sequence). The CDR3 is CAASGRGTVADTQYF. As DNA, the CDR3 is TGTGCCGCCAGCGGCCGTGGGACAGTCGCAGATACGCAGTATTTT.

This rearrangement joins TRBV11-2 to TRBJ1-5; 10 nucleotides align to TRBD1. Losses at the gene ends were 5 bases for V and 2 bases for J; bases not matched to a gene: 12. CDR1 and CDR2 from the germline V gene are SGHAT and FQNNGV. The CDR3 contains 18 residues. CDR3 loop: CASSKGPGQGSGNQPQHF. CDR3 in DNA: TGTGCCAGCAGCAAGGGGCCGGGACAGGGGAGTGGCAATCAGCCCCAGCATTTT.

The chain has TRBV7-3 and TRBJ2-4; possibly TRBD1 or TRBD2 for D (5 bases each). CDR1 and CDR2 (germline): SGHTA, FQGTGA. V dropped 2 bases and J dropped 5 bases, with 13 bases sitting between them. The CDR3 is made up of 15 amino acids. DNA for the CDR3: TGTGCCAGCAGCTTATCCGGGACGGACCAAAACATTCAGTACTTC. Translating it yields CASSLSGTDQNIQYF.